These T cell receptor beta chains were read from a single sample in a study of blood T cells in healthy people across ages. TCRdb re-called the 5' RACE reads with MiXCR, one entry per CDR3 protein. Here the sample spans 800,000 or so distinct CDR3 sequences, about 25% being singletons. The same data also went into a second study, on T cells of mothers and their children.

The sample consisted of blood. The receptors come from a boy between 10 and 17 years old in good health. CDR3s include the opening cysteine and the closing phenylalanine or tryptophan. The D gene is left open where the match is weak. Only part of the rows carry a size: once, few, many, or a class if the clone is expanded.

TRBV4-3	TRBJ1-4	.	.	TGCGCCAGCAGCCAAGACTTATGGCAGGGACTAAATGAAAAACTGTTTTTT	CASSQDLWQGLNEKLFF
TRBV12-3/TRBV12-4	TRBJ1-1	few	.	TGTGCCAGCAGTTTAGCGCTTATAGGGATTCGCACTGAAGCTTTCTTT	CASSLALIGIRTEAFF
TRBV5-1	TRBJ2-1	.	.	TGCGCCAGCAGCCGCAACCTCGATGAGCAGTTCTTC	CASSRNLDEQFF
TRBV12-3/TRBV12-4	TRBJ1-2	once	.	TGTGCCAGCAGTTTCGCCGAGGGGTATGGCTACACCTTC	CASSFAEGYGYTF
TRBV7-9	TRBJ2-1	few	.	TGTGCCAGCAGCTTCCGGGGGAAGAATGAGCAGTTCTTC	CASSFRGKNEQFF
TRBV29-1	TRBJ2-5	few	.	TGCAGCGTTGTCCTGCCGACTATCTTTCAAGAGACCCAGTACTTC	CSVVLPTIFQETQYF
TRBV7-2	TRBJ1-1	.	.	TGTGCCAGCAGCTCCGCAGACTACACTGAAGCTTTCTTT	CASSSADYTEAFF
TRBV6-5	TRBJ1-6	.	.	TGTGCCAGCAGTTACGAACGGCAGGAAGATTACTCCTATAATTCACCCCTCCACTTT	CASSYERQEDYSYNSPLHF
TRBV28	TRBJ2-3	.	.	TGTGCCAGCGGATTGGGGGGAGGCCCCACAGATACGCAGTATTTT	CASGLGGGPTDTQYF
TRBV11-2	TRBJ2-3	few	TRBD1	TGTGCCAGCAGCTTAAACCAAGACAGGGCCGATACGCAGTATTTT	CASSLNQDRADTQYF
TRBV7-2	TRBJ2-5	.	TRBD2	TGTGCCAGCAGCGACTATAGCGGGAAGGAGACCCAGTACTTC	CASSDYSGKETQYF
TRBV29-1	TRBJ1-5	few	TRBD1	TGCAGCGTGTCTATGGGACAGGGCCATCAGCCCCAGCATTTT	CSVSMGQGHQPQHF
TRBV7-2	TRBJ2-7	.	.	TGTGCCAGCAGCTTAGAACCCGCAGGGCACTCGTACTTC	CASSLEPAGHSYF
TRBV28	TRBJ1-6	.	TRBD1	TGTGCCAGCAGTGCCAGGACAGGTTATAATTCACCCCTCCACTTT	CASSARTGYNSPLHF
TRBV18	TRBJ2-5	.	.	TGTGCCAGCTCACCGGGAGATCAAGAGACCCAGTACTTC	CASSPGDQETQYF
TRBV5-6	TRBJ1-6	.	.	TGTGCCGGCAGCTGGGCCCCGAGAACATATAATTCACCCCTCCACTTT	CAGSWAPRTYNSPLHF
TRBV6-5	TRBJ2-1	few	.	TGTGCCACCTACAGCAGTTTCTATGAGCAGTTCTTC	CATYSSFYEQFF
TRBV14	TRBJ2-1	.	.	TGTGCCATCAGCCAAAATTGGGGGCAGTTCTTC	CAISQNWGQFF
TRBV28	TRBJ1-6	few	TRBD1	TGTGCCAGCAGTCACGGACAGGGTTTTTCACCCCTCCACTTT	CASSHGQGFSPLHF
TRBV9	TRBJ2-7	many	.	TGTGCCAGCAGCTCCACCAGGTCAGGGAGGTCCTACGAGCAGTACTTC	CASSSTRSGRSYEQYF
TRBV5-6	TRBJ2-6	.	.	TGTGCCAGCAGCTTGGCGGGTGACAGCTCTGGGGCCAACGTCCTGACTTTC	CASSLAGDSSGANVLTF
TRBV5-1	TRBJ2-1	.	.	TGCGCCAGCAGCTTGGTTGGGGAGAATGAGCAGTTCTTC	CASSLVGENEQFF
TRBV4-3	TRBJ2-7	many	.	TGCGCCAGCAGCCAAGATGTCGGTACCGAGCAGTACTTC	CASSQDVGTEQYF
TRBV9	TRBJ1-1	few	.	TGTGCCAGCAGCCTGGGGGGGAACGCTGAAGCTTTCTTT	CASSLGGNAEAFF
TRBV29-1	TRBJ2-7	.	.	TGCAGCGTTGAAGATGGGGGAGACTACGAGCAGTACTTC	CSVEDGGDYEQYF
TRBV27	TRBJ2-3	once	.	TGTGCCAGCAGTTTAGTTGGATGGACAGATACGCAGTATTTT	CASSLVGWTDTQYF
TRBV9	TRBJ1-6	few	.	TGTGCCAGCAGCGTAGCGGTGGATTCACCCCTCCACTTT	CASSVAVDSPLHF
TRBV11-2	TRBJ2-4	.	.	TGTGCCAGCAGTTCAGGGAGTTTAAACATTCAGTACTTC	CASSSGSLNIQYF
TRBV28	TRBJ2-4	few	.	TGTGCCAGCAGTCGACAGGTGGTCGGGTCCAAAAACATTCAGTACTTC	CASSRQVVGSKNIQYF
TRBV12-3/TRBV12-4	TRBJ2-1	.	TRBD1	TGTGCCAGCAGCCCGGAAACAGGGGAAGCTTGCAATGAGCAGTTCTTC	CASSPETGEACNEQFF
TRBV5-5	TRBJ2-7	.	TRBD1	TGTGCCAGCAGCCCCACAAAACCGGGACAGGGCTCCGTCGAGCAGTACTTC	CASSPTKPGQGSVEQYF
TRBV19	TRBJ1-1	.	.	TGTGCCAGTAGTTGGGGAAGCGCTGAAGCTTTCTTT	CASSWGSAEAFF
TRBV4-3	TRBJ2-3	.	.	TGCGCCAGCAGCCAAGATCGGGAGCCCACAGATACGCAGTATTTT	CASSQDREPTDTQYF
TRBV15	TRBJ2-1	few	TRBD2	TGTGCCACCAGCAGAGGGGTAGGGGAGGGTGAGCAGTTCTTC	CATSRGVGEGEQFF
TRBV3-1	TRBJ2-3	.	TRBD1	TGTGCCAGCAGTCCGCACACCCAGACAGGGCCAGATACGCAGTATTTT	CASSPHTQTGPDTQYF
TRBV20-1	TRBJ2-6	few	.	TGCAGTGCGTTCAAACCCGCTGGGGCCAACGTCCTGACTTTC	CSAFKPAGANVLTF
TRBV29-1	TRBJ2-2	.	.	TGCAGCGTTTACAGGGCCACCGGGGAGCTGTTTTTT	CSVYRATGELFF